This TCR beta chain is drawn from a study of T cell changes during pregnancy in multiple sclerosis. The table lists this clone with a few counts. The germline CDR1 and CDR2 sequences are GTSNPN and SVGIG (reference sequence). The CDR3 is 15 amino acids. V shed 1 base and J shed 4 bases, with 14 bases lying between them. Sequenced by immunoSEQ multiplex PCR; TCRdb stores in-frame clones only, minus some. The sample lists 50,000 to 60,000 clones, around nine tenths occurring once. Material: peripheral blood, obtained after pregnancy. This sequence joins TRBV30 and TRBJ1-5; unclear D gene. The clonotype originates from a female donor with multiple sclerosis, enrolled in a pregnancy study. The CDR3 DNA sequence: TGTGCCTGGAGTGCGGGAGGTTATGGAAATCAGCCCCAGCATTTT. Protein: CAWSAGGYGNQPQHF.